This entry lists 16 T cell receptor beta chains sequenced from one sample in a study of sequential checkpoint blockade in melanoma. TCRdb's table, derived via immunoSEQ multiplex PCR, lists solely in-frame clones and lacks some. The repertoire consists of some 6,600 clones, with 28% occurring once and the leading ten covering around 20%. Treatment reported: randomized to nivolumab then ipilimumab (arm A) or the reverse (arm B). Sequenced here: tumor tissue (inferred from file names), sampled from a patient given nivolumab and ipilimumab in sequence. These receptors all come from a human donor with melanoma.

The sample holds a few counts of this clone. The CDR3 is CASSLERGGQGEKLFF. CDR3 DNA: TGTGCCAGCAGCCTGGAGCGTGGGGGGCAGGGTGAAAAACTGTTTTTT. The V call is TRBV11-3, the J call TRBJ1-4, with D perhaps TRBD1 (6 bases). The germline CDR1 and CDR2 sequences are SGHNT and YENEEA. CDR3 length equals 16 residues. V was pared by 5 bases and J by 7 bases, with 20 bases between.

This chain links TRBV19 with TRBJ2-1; TRBD2 agrees at 7 bases. Trimming at V came to 5 bases and at J to 9 bases, leaving 13 bases not matched to a gene. This CDR3 region has 15 residues. CDR1 is LNHDA and CDR2 is SQIVND in the germline V gene (reference sequence). The CDR3 region has the DNA TGTGCCAGTAGTCCTGGAGCGGGACCCTTGAGTGAGCAGTTCTTC. This encodes CASSPGAGPLSEQFF.

This clone appeared a few times. The chain links TRBV19 to TRBJ2-3; TRBD1 matches at 8 bases. The CDR3 is made up of 13 amino acids. Germline V gene data show CDR1 as LNHDA and CDR2 as SQIVND (reference sequence). V dropped 6 bases and J dropped 7; count of bases not matched to a gene: 6. This CDR3 reads CASSQGASNTQYF. The CDR3, as DNA: TGTGCCAGTAGCCAGGGGGCTTCGAATACGCAGTATTTT.

The chain links TRBV6-8 to TRBJ1-4; tentatively, D is TRBD1 (5 bases). Per germline, CDR1 MNHGY and CDR2 SAAAGT. V lost 10 bases and J 8 bases, leaving 20 bases between the germline ends. The CDR3 length is 14 residues. CDR3 nucleotides: TGTGCCATCAGGAACGGGGCCCAAGACGAAAAACTGTTTTTT. Translated, it gives CAIRNGAQDEKLFF.

The rearrangement links TRBV30 to TRBJ1-2; 7 bases match TRBD1. This CDR3 comprises 16 residues. Trimming cost V 3 bases and J 7 bases; bases outside gene matches: 17. Germline V CDR1 and CDR2: GTSNPN, SVGIG (reference sequence). CDR3 residues: CAWRDTGVTEFGGYTF. The CDR3 bases are TGTGCCTGGAGGGATACAGGGGTGACGGAGTTTGGTGGCTACACCTTC.

This clone was seen only a few times. The CDR3 spells CAWNWQVEGIQYF. The CDR3, as DNA: TGTGCCTGGAATTGGCAGGTGGAGGGCATTCAGTACTTC. The J gene is TRBJ2-4, the V gene TRBV30; maybe TRBD2 (6 bases). The ends were cut back, 4 bases at V and 9 bases at J, with 16 bases in the middle. CDR1 and CDR2 from the germline V gene are GTSNPN and SVGIG (reference sequence). This CDR3 comprises 13 residues.

The V and J genes are TRBV28 and TRBJ2-5; TRBD2 is a possible D gene (6 bases). V lost 6 bases to trimming and J lost 5 bases, with 16 bases between them. CDR3 size: 14 residues. Per germline, CDR1 MDHEN and CDR2 SYDVKM. The CDR3 sequence is CASSFHRGRETQYF. The CDR3 nucleotides read TGTGCCAGCAGCTTCCACCGTGGGAGGGAGACCCAGTACTTC.

The chain recombines TRBV30 with TRBJ2-5; a possible D gene is TRBD1 (6 bases). Germline lookup yields CDR1 GTSNPN and CDR2 SVGIG (reference sequence). The CDR3 runs 15 residues. Between the trimmed V and J ends, which lost 2 bases and 0 bases, there was a span of 13 bases. CDR3: CAWSNPDRNQETQYF. The CDR3 DNA reads TGTGCCTGGAGTAACCCCGACAGGAACCAAGAGACCCAGTACTTC.

This clone was recorded a few times. The chain uses TRBV19 and TRBJ1-1; 8 nucleotides agree with TRBD1. With 7 bases clipped from V and 8 bases from J, the junction kept 12 bases outside the gene matches. The length of the CDR3 is 14 residues. Germline V gene data show CDR1 as LNHDA and CDR2 as SQIVND (reference sequence). The CDR3 DNA reads as TGTGCCAGTAACCTCGGACAGGGAAGGTGGGAAGCTTTCTTT. Translated: CASNLGQGRWEAFF.

This clone was seen many times. This sequence joins TRBV11-3 and TRBJ2-7; 8 bases map to TRBD2. The germline V gene has CDR1 SGHNT and CDR2 YENEEA. This CDR3 region has 16 residues. V shed 5 bases, J shed 0 bases, and the junction held 9 bases outside the gene matches. CDR3 DNA: TGTGCCAGCAGCCAAAAACTAGCGGATAGCTCCTACGAGCAGTACTTC. Translating it yields CASSQKLADSSYEQYF.

This chain uses TRBV14 with TRBJ2-3, with 11 positions matching TRBD2. This CDR3 has 16 amino acids. Germline trimming cut 1 base from V and 2 bases from J; bases unmatched to any gene: 2. Germline lookup yields CDR1 SGHDN and CDR2 FVKESK. Here the CDR3 reads CASSQGLAGPTDTQYF. The DNA of the CDR3 is TGTGCCAGCAGCCAAGGACTAGCGGGACCCACAGATACGCAGTATTTT.

This chain links TRBV19 with TRBJ1-2; 7 bases match TRBD1. This CDR3 comprises 13 residues. The germline CDR1 and CDR2 sequences are LNHDA and SQIVND (reference sequence). Trimming removed 7 bases from V and 4 bases from J; junction bases left unmatched: 6. CDR3 in DNA: TGTGCCAGTAAAAACAGGGGTGGCTATGGCTACACCTTC. This translates into CASKNRGGYGYTF.

The rearrangement links TRBV19 to TRBJ1-5, with TRBD1 matching over 10 bases. Germline CDR1 LNHDA, CDR2 SQIVND (reference sequence). The CDR3 is 15 amino acids. V lost 8 bases, J lost 3 bases, and 7 bases stayed unmatched. The CDR3 DNA follows: TGTGCCAGTTCGACAGGGGGCGGGTTCAATCAGCCCCAGCATTTT. Translating gives CASSTGGGFNQPQHF.

This rearrangement joins TRBV19 to TRBJ1-1; 7 bases are shared with TRBD1. CDR1 LNHDA and CDR2 SQIVND come from the germline V gene (reference sequence). This CDR3 has 14 residues. V lost 6 bases, J lost 10 bases, and 14 bases stayed unmatched. DNA of the CDR3: TGTGCCAGTAGCCAACCGGACCAGGGACAGAGAGCTTTCTTT. Translating gives CASSQPDQGQRAFF.

The chain employs TRBV18 and TRBJ2-3; unclear D gene. Germline V CDR1 and CDR2: KGHSH, LQKENI. CDR3 size: 13 residues. Trimming took off 2 bases at V and 3 bases at J, with 6 bases between the two ends. CDR3 in DNA: TGTGCCAGCTCACCAACCGGGACAGATACGCAGTATTTT. This translates into CASSPTGTDTQYF.

This clone was picked up a small number of times. The genes are TRBV11-3 and TRBJ2-3; D call uncertain. Per germline, CDR1 SGHNT and CDR2 YENEEA. The V and J ends lost 5 bases and 2 bases respectively, with 17 bases between them. The CDR3 is made up of 16 amino acids. CDR3 sequence (DNA): TGTGCCAGCAGCCCACTCGAGGTAGCTTTCACAGATACGCAGTATTTT. Translating gives CASSPLEVAFTDTQYF.